This passage covers 21 T cell receptor beta chains from one sample sequenced in a study of T cells in Graves' hyperthyroidism and ophthalmopathy. Template material for amplifying TCR beta CDR3 regions consisted of RNA transcripts. The primer set for the first-round RT-PCR of the TCR CDR3 was HTBI. TCRdb recomputed calls from the multiplex PCR reads with MiXCR, one row per CDR3 protein. The sample lists over 300,000 distinct CDR3 sequences; about 14% were seen once. Sequencing used blood. The receptors stem from an older woman with Graves' hyperthyroidism.

This clonotype was observed many times. Here the CDR3 reads CASSYTTNTGELFF. Written as DNA, the CDR3 is TGTGCCAGCAGTTATACTACGAACACCGGGGAGCTGTTTTTT. The rearrangement joins TRBV2 to TRBJ2-2, with D unclear. Per the germline V gene, CDR1 is SNHLY and CDR2 is FYNNEI. The CDR3 length is 14 residues. V lost 5 bases, J lost 0 bases, and 7 bases lay in between. The full variable domain, its missing parts supplied by reference TRBV2 and TRBJ2-2, is EPEVTQTPSHQVTQMGQEVILRCVPISNHLYFYWYRQILGQKVEFLVSFYNNEISEKSEIFDDQFSVERPDGSNFTLKIRSTKLEDSAMYFCASSYTTNTGELFFGEGSRLTVL.

This clonotype was observed at least ten times. The chain links TRBV5-1 to TRBJ2-3; 7 nucleotides match TRBD1. The CDR3 length is 16 residues. The V gene end was trimmed by 4 bases and the J gene end by 0 bases; junction bases not matched to a gene: 8. Germline CDR1 SGHRS, CDR2 YFSETQ. CDR3 loop: CASSETGPGSTDTQYF. The CDR3 coding sequence is TGCGCCAGCAGCGAGACAGGGCCGGGAAGCACAGATACGCAGTATTTT.

This clonotype was seen repeatedly, ten times or more. The genes are TRBV5-1 and TRBJ1-2; TRBD1 might be the D (6 bases). Per the germline V gene, CDR1 is SGHRS and CDR2 is YFSETQ. Deletions cut 0 bases from V and 6 bases from J, with 15 bases between. The CDR3 is 15 amino acids. The DNA for the CDR3 is TGCGCCAGCAGCTTGGGAGGCGGGACATCCCATGGCTACACCTTC. This translates into CASSLGGGTSHGYTF.

The sample holds a few counts of this clonotype. The chain employs TRBV9 and TRBJ1-5; possible D gene TRBD1, 5 bases. The CDR3 extends over 15 amino acids. The V gene lost 0 bases and the J gene lost 5 bases, with 12 bases spanning the gap. Germline V gene lookup returns CDR1 SGDLS and CDR2 YYNGEE. CDR3 DNA sequence: TGTGCCAGCAGCGTAGACGGGGGGGGAGATCAGCCCCAGCATTTT. Translating gives CASSVDGGGDQPQHF.

This clonotype was observed at least ten times. This sequence joins TRBV9 and TRBJ2-1; 14 bases match TRBD2. Germline V gene sequence: CDR1 SGDLS, CDR2 YYNGEE. The J segment lost 9 bases and the V segment lost 3 bases, leaving 5 bases of the junction unmatched. CDR3 length: 15 residues. The CDR3 region has the DNA TGTGCCAGCAGCGCCGCCGGGACTAGCGGGAGTGAGCAGTTCTTC. Amino acid sequence: CASSAAGTSGSEQFF.

Many counts were recorded for this clonotype. The V call is TRBV20-1, the J call TRBJ1-1; D call uncertain. V dropped 0 bases and J dropped 0 bases, with 11 bases sitting between them. CDR3 size: 15 residues. Germline CDR1 reads DFQATT; CDR2 reads SNEGSKA (reference sequence). The CDR3 sequence: CSARDGTAMNTEAFF. The CDR3 coding sequence is TGCAGTGCTAGAGATGGAACTGCAATGAACACTGAAGCTTTCTTT.

This clonotype occurred once. This clone may be a read error of a much larger clone one base away. The rearrangement joins TRBV18 to TRBJ1-6; no firm D call. CDR1 is KGHSH and CDR2 is LQKENI in the germline V gene. CDR3 size: 13 residues. CDR3 in DNA: TGTGCCAGCCCACCAAATGGGGATTCACCCCTCCACTTT. Translated: CASPPNGDSPLHF.

This clonotype came up many times. V is TRBV7-9 and J is TRBJ2-7; possibly TRBD1 or TRBD2 for D (5 bases each). The CDR3 is 16 residues long. The germline V gene has CDR1 SEHNR and CDR2 FQNEAQ (reference sequence). V lost 1 base and J 2 bases, leaving 15 bases between the germline ends. CDR3 in amino acids: CASSLGQGVRAYEQYF. Written as DNA, the CDR3 is TGTGCCAGCAGCTTAGGTCAGGGAGTACGAGCCTACGAGCAGTACTTC.

CDR3 coding DNA: TGTGCCAGTCGAGGTCAGTATAGCAATCAGCCCCAGCATTTT. It specifies CASRGQYSNQPQHF. This chain uses TRBV19 with TRBJ1-5; D unclear. V lost 8 bases and J lost 0, with 11 bases in between. Per germline, CDR1 LNHDA and CDR2 SQIVND (reference sequence). CDR3 length: 14 residues.

This clonotype was observed at least ten times. This chain links TRBV11-2 with TRBJ2-5; 11 bases map to TRBD1. CDR1 is SGHAT and CDR2 is FQNNGV in the germline V gene. Losses at the gene ends were 8 bases for V and 0 bases for J; bases not matched to a gene: 8. The length of the CDR3 is 16 residues. DNA of the CDR3: TGTGCCAGCTCCGGACAGGGGGCGCGCCACCAAGAGACCCAGTACTTC. This codes for CASSGQGARHQETQYF.

This clonotype was seen ten or more times. The V gene is TRBV6-1, the J gene TRBJ2-4, with D possibly TRBD1 on 7 matching bases. Deletions cut 10 bases from V and 0 bases from J, with 13 bases between. Germline V gene lookup returns CDR1 MNHNS and CDR2 SASEGT. There are 14 residues in the CDR3. CDR3 bases: TGTGCCACGCAGGGGGGACTAGCCAAAAACATTCAGTACTTC. Protein: CATQGGLAKNIQYF.

This clonotype was counted ten times or more. The V call is TRBV6-1, the J call TRBJ2-1; 14 nucleotides agree with TRBD2. V lost 6 bases and J lost 7; bases outside the gene matches: 14. The CDR3 consists of 18 residues. Per the germline V gene, CDR1 is MNHNS and CDR2 is SASEGT. CDR3: CASRHTRLAGGPGNEQFF. CDR3 bases: TGTGCCAGCAGACACACCAGACTAGCGGGAGGGCCGGGGAATGAGCAGTTCTTC.

This clonotype was seen at least ten times. The V gene is TRBV2, the J gene TRBJ2-5, with TRBD1 as a possible D gene (6 bases). Germline V gene data show CDR1 as SNHLY and CDR2 as FYNNEI. This CDR3 is built from 15 residues. Trimming shortened V by 6 bases and J by 3 bases, and 17 bases separated the two germline ends. CDR3 amino acids: CASRDSGAPKETQYF. The CDR3 DNA reads as TGTGCCAGCAGGGACAGTGGAGCACCAAAAGAGACCCAGTACTTC.

This clonotype is a singleton in its sample. The CDR3 is CSARDGRAASYNEQFF. The DNA of the CDR3 is TGCAGTGCTAGAGATGGCAGGGCCGCCTCCTACAATGAGCAGTTCTTC. The chain combines TRBV20-1 with TRBJ2-1; D perhaps matches TRBD1 (5 bases). The CDR3 is made up of 16 amino acids. V was trimmed by 0 bases and J by 0 bases, leaving 12 bases between them. Germline lookup yields CDR1 DFQATT and CDR2 SNEGSKA (reference sequence).

The genes are TRBV2 and TRBJ1-5; TRBD1 agrees at 10 bases. The CDR3 extends over 15 amino acids. V was pared by 3 bases and J by 5 bases, with 4 bases of the junction left unmatched. CDR1 and CDR2 from the germline V gene are SNHLY and FYNNEI. This CDR3 is CASSEGQGNDQPQHF. CDR3 DNA: TGTGCCAGCAGTGAGGGACAGGGGAACGATCAGCCCCAGCATTTT.

Comments on this clonotype: A much larger clone lies a single base off, so this may be a read error. The chain couples TRBV20-1 to TRBJ2-7, with D perhaps TRBD1 (6 bases). The end of the DNA fits TRBJ2-1 better, so the J call may be wrong. The CDR3 has 15 residues. Germline V gene lookup returns CDR1 DFQATT and CDR2 SNEGSKA (reference sequence). This CDR3 is CSARKETGSSYEQFF. CDR3 coding DNA: TGCAGTGCTAGAAAGGAAACAGGGAGCTCCTACGAGCAGTTCTTC.

The chain uses TRBV19 and TRBJ2-1; D may be TRBD1 (6 bases). V lost 4 bases to trimming and J lost 1 base, with 11 bases between them. Germline V gene data show CDR1 as LNHDA and CDR2 as SQIVND (reference sequence). This CDR3 has 15 residues. The CDR3 protein is CASSTDSGSYNEQFF. In nucleotides, the CDR3 is TGTGCCAGTAGTACGGACAGTGGGTCCTACAATGAGCAGTTCTTC. Looking up the rest from reference TRBV19 and TRBJ2-1 gives the full variable domain: DGGITQSPKYLFRKEGQNVTLSCEQNLNHDAMYWYRQDPGQGLRLIYYSQIVNDFQKGDIAEGYSVSREKKESFPLTVTSAQKNPTAFYLCASSTDSGSYNEQFFGPGTRLTVL.

This clonotype turned up a few times. In DNA, the CDR3 is TGTGCCAGCACCGAAGGCGGGGCAAACTACGAGCAGTACTTC. Translation gives CASTEGGANYEQYF. The rearrangement links TRBV25-1 to TRBJ2-7, with D perhaps matching TRBD2 (6 bases). V dropped 7 bases and J dropped 3 bases, with 16 bases sitting between them. The CDR3 totals 14 residues. Germline CDR1 MGHDK, CDR2 SYGVNS.

This clonotype was detected many times. V and J are TRBV27 and TRBJ2-7; the match to TRBD1 covers 10 bases. In germline, CDR1 is MNHEY, CDR2 SMNVEV (reference sequence). V was clipped by 5 bases and J by 7 bases; unmatched bases: 8. This CDR3 has 14 amino acids. CDR3 nucleotides: TGTGCCAGCAGTGTGACAGGGGGCTACGTGGAGCAGTACTTC. This codes for CASSVTGGYVEQYF.

There are a few counts of this clonotype. The chain joins TRBV30 to TRBJ2-3; D unresolved. This CDR3 is 18 amino acids long. Germline V CDR1 and CDR2: GTSNPN, SVGIG (reference sequence). Trimming left V 1 base short and J 4 bases short, with 24 bases between. CDR3 nucleotides: TGTGCCTGGAGTGCCATAACAATAAGTCCATTATGTGCAGATACGCAGTATTTT. Translated: CAWSAITISPLCADTQYF.

The sample holds many counts of this clonotype. The chain uses TRBV5-1 and TRBJ1-1; TRBD1 might be the D (6 bases). The CDR3 is 13 residues long. V was pared by 0 bases and J by 6 bases, with 9 bases between. The germline gives CDR1 SGHRS, CDR2 YFSETQ. The DNA for the CDR3 is TGCGCCAGCAGCTTGGGCAGGGGTCCTGAAGCTTTCTTT. Amino acid sequence: CASSLGRGPEAFF.